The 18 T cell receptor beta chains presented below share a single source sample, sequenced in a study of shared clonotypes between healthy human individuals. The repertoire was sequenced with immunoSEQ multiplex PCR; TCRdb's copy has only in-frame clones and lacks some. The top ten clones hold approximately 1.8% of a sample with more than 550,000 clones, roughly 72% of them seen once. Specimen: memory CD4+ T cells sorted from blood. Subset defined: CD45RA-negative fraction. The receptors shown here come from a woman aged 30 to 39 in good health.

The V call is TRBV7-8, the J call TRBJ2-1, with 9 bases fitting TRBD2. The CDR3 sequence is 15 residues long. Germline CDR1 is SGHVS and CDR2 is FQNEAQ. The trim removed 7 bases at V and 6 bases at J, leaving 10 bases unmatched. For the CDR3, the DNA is TGTGCCAGCACCACTAGGCTAGCGGGGATCAATGAGCAGTTCTTC. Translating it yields CASTTRLAGINEQFF.

The CDR3 is CASSPLRARLGEETQYF. DNA of the CDR3: TGTGCCAGCAGTCCCCTCAGGGCGCGTTTGGGGGAAGAGACCCAGTACTTC. The V call is TRBV28, the J call TRBJ2-5, with D perhaps matching TRBD1 or TRBD2 (5 bases each). The CDR3 consists of 17 residues. V lost 5 bases, J lost 3 bases, and 22 bases lay in between. The germline gives CDR1 MDHEN, CDR2 SYDVKM.

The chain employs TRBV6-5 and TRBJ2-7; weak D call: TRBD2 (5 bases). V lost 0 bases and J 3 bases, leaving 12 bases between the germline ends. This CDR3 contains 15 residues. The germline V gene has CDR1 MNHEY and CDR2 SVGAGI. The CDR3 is CASSYSTGSYYEQYF. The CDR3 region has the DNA TGTGCCAGCAGTTACTCGACGGGGAGTTACTACGAGCAGTACTTC.

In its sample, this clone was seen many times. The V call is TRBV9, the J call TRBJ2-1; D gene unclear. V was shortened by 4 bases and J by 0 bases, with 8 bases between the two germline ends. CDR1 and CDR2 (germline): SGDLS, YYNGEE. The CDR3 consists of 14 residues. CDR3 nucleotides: TGTGCCAGCAGCTACTACCCCTCCTACAATGAGCAGTTCTTC. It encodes CASSYYPSYNEQFF.

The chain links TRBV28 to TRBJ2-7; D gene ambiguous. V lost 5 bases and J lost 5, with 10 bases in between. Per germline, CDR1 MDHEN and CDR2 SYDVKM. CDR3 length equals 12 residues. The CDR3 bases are TGTGCCAGCAGTCAACGAACCCACGAGCAGTACTTC. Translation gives CASSQRTHEQYF.

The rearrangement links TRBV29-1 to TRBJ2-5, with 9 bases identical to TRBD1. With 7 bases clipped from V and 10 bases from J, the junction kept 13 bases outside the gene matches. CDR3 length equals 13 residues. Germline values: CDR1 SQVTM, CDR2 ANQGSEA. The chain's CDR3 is CSATGTGSSVQYF. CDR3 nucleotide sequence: TGCAGCGCTACCGGGACAGGGTCCAGCGTCCAGTACTTC. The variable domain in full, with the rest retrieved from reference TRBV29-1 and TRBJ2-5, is SAVISQKPSRDICQRGTSLTIQCQVDSQVTMMFWYRQQPGQSLTLIATANQGSEATYESGFVIDKFPISRPNLTFSTLTVSNMSPEDSSIYLCSATGTGSSVQYFGPGTRLLVL.

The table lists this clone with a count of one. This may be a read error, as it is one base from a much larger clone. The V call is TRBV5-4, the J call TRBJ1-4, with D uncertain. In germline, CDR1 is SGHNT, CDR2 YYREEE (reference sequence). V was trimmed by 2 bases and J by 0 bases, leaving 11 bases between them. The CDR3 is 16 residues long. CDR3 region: CASSFTTGTTNEKLFF. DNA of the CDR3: TGTGCCAGCAGCTTTACCACGGGGACAACTAATGAAAAACTGTTTTTT.

This chain's CDR3 is CSASPAGSDGNTIYF. The CDR3, as DNA: TGCAGCGCGAGCCCGGCGGGGTCTGATGGAAACACCATATATTTT. This rearrangement joins TRBV29-1 to TRBJ1-3; no clear D. The CDR3 sequence is 15 residues long. Trimming took off 7 bases at V and 3 bases at J, with 19 bases between the two ends. Germline V lookup: CDR1 SQVTM, CDR2 ANQGSEA.

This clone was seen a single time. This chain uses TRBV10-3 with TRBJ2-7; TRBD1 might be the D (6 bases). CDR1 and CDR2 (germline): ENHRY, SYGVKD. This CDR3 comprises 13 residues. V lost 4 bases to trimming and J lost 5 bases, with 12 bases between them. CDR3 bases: TGTGCCATCAGTGGCGAACAGGGCGACGAGCAGTACTTC. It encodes CAISGEQGDEQYF.

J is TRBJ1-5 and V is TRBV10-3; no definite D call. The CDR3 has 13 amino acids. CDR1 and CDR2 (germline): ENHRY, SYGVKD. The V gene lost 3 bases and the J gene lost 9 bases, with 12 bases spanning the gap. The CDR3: CAISDGGMVPQHF. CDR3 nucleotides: TGTGCCATCAGTGACGGAGGCATGGTGCCCCAGCATTTT.

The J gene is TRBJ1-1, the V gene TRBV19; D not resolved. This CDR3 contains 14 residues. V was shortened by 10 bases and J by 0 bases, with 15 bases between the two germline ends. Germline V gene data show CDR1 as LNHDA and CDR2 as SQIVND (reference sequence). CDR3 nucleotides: TGTGCCACTAATCAGCCTCTCATGAACACTGAAGCTTTCTTT. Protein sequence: CATNQPLMNTEAFF.

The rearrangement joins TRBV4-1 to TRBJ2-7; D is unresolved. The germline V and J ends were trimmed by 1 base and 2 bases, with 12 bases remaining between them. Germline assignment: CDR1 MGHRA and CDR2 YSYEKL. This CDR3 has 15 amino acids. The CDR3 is CASSQGADGPYEQYF. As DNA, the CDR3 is TGCGCCAGCAGCCAAGGGGCCGACGGGCCCTACGAGCAGTACTTC.

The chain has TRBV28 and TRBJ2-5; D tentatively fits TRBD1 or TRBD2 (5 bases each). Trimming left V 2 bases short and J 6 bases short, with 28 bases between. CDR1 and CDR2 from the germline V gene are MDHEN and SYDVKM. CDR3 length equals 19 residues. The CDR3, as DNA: TGTGCCAGCAGTTTAGGGGCAGGGAGTGGGAGTCCCCGCATGAAGACCCAGTACTTC. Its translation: CASSLGAGSGSPRMKTQYF.

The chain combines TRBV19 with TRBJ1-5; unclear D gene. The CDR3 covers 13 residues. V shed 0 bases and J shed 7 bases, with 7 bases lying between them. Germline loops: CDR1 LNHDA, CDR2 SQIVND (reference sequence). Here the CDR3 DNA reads TGTGCCAGTAGTATAGATCAACGGCAGCCCCAGCATTTT. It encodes CASSIDQRQPQHF.

This CDR3 reads CASSPRVGSGGNTEAFF. For the CDR3, the DNA is TGTGCCAGCAGCCCGCGCGTGGGTTCAGGCGGGAACACTGAAGCTTTCTTT. The V call is TRBV5-4, the J call TRBJ1-1; D call uncertain. Germline loops: CDR1 SGHNT, CDR2 YYREEE (reference sequence). V lost 4 bases and J 1 base, leaving 20 bases between the germline ends. The CDR3 extends over 17 amino acids.

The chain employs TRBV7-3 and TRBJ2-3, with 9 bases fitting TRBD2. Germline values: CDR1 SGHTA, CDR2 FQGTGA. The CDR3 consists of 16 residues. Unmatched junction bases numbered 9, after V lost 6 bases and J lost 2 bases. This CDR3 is CASSRSGTSLTDTQYF. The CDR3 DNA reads TGTGCCAGCAGTCGCTCCGGGACTAGCCTCACAGATACGCAGTATTTT.

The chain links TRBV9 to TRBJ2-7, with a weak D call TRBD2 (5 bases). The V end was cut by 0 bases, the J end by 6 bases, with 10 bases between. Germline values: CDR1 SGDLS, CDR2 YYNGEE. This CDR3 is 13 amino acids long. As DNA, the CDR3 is TGTGCCAGCAGCGTAGCTTCGGGGTTCGAGCAGTACTTC. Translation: CASSVASGFEQYF.

The CDR3 is CASSQGGGGELFF. As DNA, the CDR3 is TGTGCCAGCAGCCAGGGAGGGGGCGGGGAGCTGTTTTTT. V and J are TRBV7-6 and TRBJ2-2, with TRBD2 as a possible D gene (7 bases). The germline CDR1 and CDR2 sequences are SGHVS and FNYEAQ. Between the trimmed V and J ends, which lost 5 bases and 7 bases, there was a span of 11 bases. The CDR3 covers 13 residues.